This TCR beta chain appears in the sequencing data of a study of Tregs in tolerant kidney transplant recipients. A note on this clone: Its antigen is undetermined.

V lost 1 base, J lost 6 bases, and 5 bases stayed unmatched. Germline CDR1 reads MNHEY; CDR2 reads SVGAGI. This CDR3 contains 15 residues. Study findings and constraints: Biological reproducibility was not directly addressed, but technical replication error appeared minimal. Activated donor B cell expansion appeared to reveal the most relevant donor-specific TCRbeta repertoire.

Profiling relied on immunoSEQ multiplex PCR, and the TCRdb table lists in-frame clones only, not all of them. The top ten hold roughly 3.2% of the sample, which has about 18,000 clones, less than 80% seen once. This clonotype was sampled from a human donor in good health. V is TRBV6-5 and J is TRBJ2-3; 9 nucleotides align to TRBD2. Sequenced sample: Tregs from blood cultured with allogeneic cells. This CDR3 is CASSYWAGGPDTQYF. DNA for the CDR3: TGTGCCAGCAGTTACTGGGCGGGAGGGCCGGATACGCAGTATTTT.